One T cell receptor beta chain is described in this entry. Its antigen is still unknown. The CDR3 has 11 amino acids. Germline V gene lookup returns CDR1 SGHRS and CDR2 YFSETQ. This record comes from a study of cytomegalovirus exposure and HLA in healthy donors. The study, taken as a whole, reports: Likely technical artifact: a cluster of highly shared sequence variants. The sole available immune exposure information was CMV serostatus. Cytomegalovirus-associated status was assigned to approximately 160 TCR beta chains.

PCR employed 60 Vbeta and 13 Jbeta primers. The assay was immunoSEQ multiplex PCR, and TCRdb's table has in-frame clones only and misses some. The sample shows 150,000 or so clones, roughly 80% of them seen only once. This clonotype was obtained from a female donor in good health and CMV-seronegative. Material for sequencing was PBMCs. The rearrangement joins TRBV5-1 to TRBJ2-5; TRBD2 is a possible D gene (6 bases). The tail of the sequence fits TRBJ2-7 better, so the J call may be wrong. The CDR3 nucleotides are TGCGCCAGCAGCCGGGGGTACGAGCAGTACTTC. Its protein is CASSRGYEQYF.